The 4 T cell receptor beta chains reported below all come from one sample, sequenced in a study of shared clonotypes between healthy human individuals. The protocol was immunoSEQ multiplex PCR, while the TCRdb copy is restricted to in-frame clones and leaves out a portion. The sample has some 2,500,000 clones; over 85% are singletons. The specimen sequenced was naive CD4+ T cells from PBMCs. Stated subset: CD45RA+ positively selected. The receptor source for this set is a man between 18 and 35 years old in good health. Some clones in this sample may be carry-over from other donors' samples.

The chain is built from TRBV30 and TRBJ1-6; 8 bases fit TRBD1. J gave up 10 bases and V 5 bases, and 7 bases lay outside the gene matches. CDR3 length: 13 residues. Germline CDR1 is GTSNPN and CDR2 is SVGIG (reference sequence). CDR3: CAWGTGPPSPLHF. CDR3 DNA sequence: TGTGCCTGGGGGACAGGTCCCCCCTCACCCCTCCACTTT. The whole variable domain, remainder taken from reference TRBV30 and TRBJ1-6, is SQTIHQWPATLVQPVGSPLSLECTVEGTSNPNLYWYRQAAGRGLQLLFYSVGIGQISSEVPQNLSASRPQDRQFILSSKKLLLSDSGFYLCAWGTGPPSPLHFGNGTRLTVT.

CDR3 bases: TGTGCCAGCAGCCAAGATCCCCAGACTGGAAACACCATATATTTT. Its translation: CASSQDPQTGNTIYF. The V gene is TRBV4-2, the J gene TRBJ1-3; D not resolved. The CDR3 has 15 amino acids. Germline assignment: CDR1 LGHNA and CDR2 YNFKEQ. The ends were cut back, 0 bases at V and 2 bases at J, with 8 bases in the middle.

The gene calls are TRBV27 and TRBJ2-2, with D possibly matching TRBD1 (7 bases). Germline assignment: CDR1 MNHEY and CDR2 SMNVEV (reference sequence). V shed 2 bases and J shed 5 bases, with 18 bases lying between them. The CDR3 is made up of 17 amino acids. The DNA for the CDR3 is TGTGCCAGCAGTTTAGGAGTAGGGCAGGGGGGTACCGGGGAGCTGTTTTTT. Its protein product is CASSLGVGQGGTGELFF.

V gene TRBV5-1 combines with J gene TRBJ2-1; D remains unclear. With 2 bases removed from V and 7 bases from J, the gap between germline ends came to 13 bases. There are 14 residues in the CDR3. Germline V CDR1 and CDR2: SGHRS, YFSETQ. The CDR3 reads CASSFALPSNEQFF. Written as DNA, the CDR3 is TGCGCCAGCAGCTTCGCACTACCGTCAAATGAGCAGTTCTTC.